This T cell receptor beta chain was identified during a study of blood T cells in healthy people across ages. Whole-study results and caveats: Older age went with lower TCR beta diversity per million T cells, in a roughly linear way.

Germline V gives CDR1 SGHVS, CDR2 FNYEAQ. The CDR3 sequence is 16 residues long. Unmatched junction bases numbered 8, after V lost 4 bases and J lost 5 bases. A second about 7 to 11 cycle PCR used barcoded and J-beta primers. TCRdb independently ran MiXCR on the 5' RACE reads; one entry per CDR3 protein. There are fewer than 2 million distinct CDR3 sequences in the sample; about 39% occur only once, and 23% lies in the top ten. Drawing of peripheral blood yielded roughly 9.3 milliliters from each donor. Concerning this clonotype: Its antigen is still unknown.

The gene calls are TRBV7-6 and TRBJ2-3, with 11 bases identical to TRBD2. The sequence was obtained from a human donor in good health. The sample comprised blood. The CDR3 region has the DNA TGTGCCAGCAGCTCCTCTAGACTAGCGGGGAAAGATACGCAGTATTTT. Translation gives CASSSSRLAGKDTQYF.